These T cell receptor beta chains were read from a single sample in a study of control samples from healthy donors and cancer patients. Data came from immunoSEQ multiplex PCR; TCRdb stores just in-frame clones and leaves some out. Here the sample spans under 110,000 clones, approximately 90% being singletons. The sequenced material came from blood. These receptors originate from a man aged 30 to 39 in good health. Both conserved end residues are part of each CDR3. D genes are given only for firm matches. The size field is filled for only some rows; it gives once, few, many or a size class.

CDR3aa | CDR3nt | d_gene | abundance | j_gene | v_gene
CAISQPGQGLYEQYF | TGTGCCATCAGTCAACCGGGACAGGGATTATACGAGCAGTACTTC | TRBD1 | . | TRBJ2-7 | TRBV10-3
CASSKTDPTSGGVTDTQYF | TGTGCCAGCAGTAAAACCGACCCAACGTCAGGGGGGGTCACAGATACGCAGTATTTT | . | . | TRBJ2-3 | TRBV27
CASSLGERVEKLFF | TGCGCCAGCAGCTTAGGGGAGAGGGTTGAAAAACTGTTTTTT | . | . | TRBJ1-4 | TRBV5-1
CASSLLTGKAGNTIYF | TGTGCCAGCAGCCTTTTAACAGGGAAAGCTGGAAACACCATATATTTT | . | . | TRBJ1-3 | TRBV3-1/TRBV3-2
CASSLPDRNYSNQPQHF | TGTGCCAGCAGCTTACCTGACAGAAACTATAGCAATCAGCCCCAGCATTTT | . | . | TRBJ1-5 | TRBV7-8
CASSPLKGGGSGTGELFF | TGTGCCAGCAGCCCTCTAAAAGGGGGAGGGTCGGGCACCGGGGAGCTGTTTTTT | . | . | TRBJ2-2 | TRBV3-1/TRBV3-2
CASTPSGRNTEAFF | TGTGCCAGCACCCCCTCAGGGAGGAACACTGAAGCTTTCTTT | . | . | TRBJ1-1 | TRBV6-5
CASSQGTGTSGYEQYF | TGTGCCAGCAGCCAAGGCACCGGGACTAGCGGTTACGAGCAGTACTTC | TRBD2 | . | TRBJ2-7 | TRBV14
CASSTSRYNEQFF | TGTGCCAGCAGTACTTCACGTTACAATGAGCAGTTCTTC | . | . | TRBJ2-1 | TRBV27
CASSGRQGTSNTGELFF | TGTGCCAGCAGTGGTCGACAGGGGACCTCGAACACCGGGGAGCTGTTTTTT | TRBD1 | . | TRBJ2-2 | TRBV25-1
CASSTGQGDAGNTIYF | TGTGCCAGCAGCACAGGACAGGGGGACGCTGGAAACACCATATATTTT | TRBD1 | few | TRBJ1-3 | TRBV9
CASSPDRSYEQYF | TGTGCCAGCAGCCCTGACAGATCCTACGAGCAGTACTTC | . | few | TRBJ2-7 | TRBV25-1
CATSDSTYNEQFF | TGTGCCACCAGTGATTCTACATACAATGAGCAGTTCTTC | . | . | TRBJ2-1 | TRBV24-1
CASSQEGKGPGLAGFDYEQYF | TGTGCCAGCAGCCAAGAGGGAAAAGGGCCGGGACTAGCGGGATTTGACTACGAGCAGTACTTC | TRBD2 | . | TRBJ2-7 | TRBV4-2
CATSDPFASNQPQHF | TGTGCCACCAGTGATCCCTTCGCTAGCAATCAGCCCCAGCATTTT | . | . | TRBJ1-5 | TRBV24-1
CASSQDKGHGSYFNQPQHF | TGTGCCAGCAGCCAAGATAAGGGACACGGATCGTACTTCAATCAGCCCCAGCATTTT | . | . | TRBJ1-5 | TRBV3-1/TRBV3-2
CASRPGLAGMYTGELFF | TGTGCCAGCAGGCCAGGACTAGCGGGAATGTACACCGGGGAGCTGTTTTTT | TRBD2 | . | TRBJ2-2 | TRBV27
CASSAVRQRNTEAFF | TGTGCCAGCAGCGCCGTCAGACAGAGGAACACTGAAGCTTTCTTT | . | . | TRBJ1-1 | TRBV9
CASSLRTPNEQFF | TGTGCCAGCAGTTTAAGGACGCCCAATGAGCAGTTCTTC | . | . | TRBJ2-1 | TRBV12-3/TRBV12-4
CASSLAGGAGEQYF | TGTGCCAGCAGCTTAGCGGGAGGTGCGGGGGAGCAGTACTTC | TRBD2 | . | TRBJ2-7 | TRBV11-3
CASSQGQSEQFF | TGCGCCAGCAGCCAGGGACAGTCTGAGCAGTTCTTC | TRBD1 | . | TRBJ2-1 | TRBV4-1
CASIMDRGKNYGYTF | TGTGCCAGCATCATGGACAGGGGAAAAAACTATGGCTACACCTTC | TRBD1 | . | TRBJ1-2 | TRBV6-5
CASSSGTEAFF | TGTGCCAGCAGTTCAGGGACTGAAGCTTTCTTT | . | . | TRBJ1-1 | TRBV6-6
CASSWGGRPDTQYF | TGTGCCAGTTCCTGGGGGGGGCGCCCAGATACGCAGTATTTT | . | . | TRBJ2-3 | TRBV19